This TCR beta chain appears in the sequencing data of a study of CD8 T cells in Susac syndrome. CDR3 length: 13 residues. Germline CDR1 SGDLS, CDR2 YYNGEE. The germline V and J ends were trimmed by 2 bases and 6 bases, with 12 bases remaining between them. The authors reverse transcribed roughly 0.5 to 1 ug RNA with random hexamers. Amplification of TCR beta CDR3 by immunoSEQ multiplex PCR spanned 54 Vbeta and 13 Jbeta. TCRdb recomputed calls from the immunoSEQ multiplex PCR reads with MiXCR, one row per CDR3 protein. Of around 140,000 distinct CDR3 sequences in the sample, approximately 96% are singletons; the top ten hold about 0.11%. Points on this clonotype: Its target is unknown.

Study findings and constraints: The study recognized that the number of individuals in its TCR sequencing and HLA analysis was relatively small.

The V gene is TRBV9, the J gene TRBJ2-7; tentative D call: TRBD1 (5 bases). The receptor comes from a human donor with multiple sclerosis. Sequenced: CD4+ T cells from PBMCs. CDR3 in DNA: TGTGCCAGCAGCGTGGCCCAGGGAAGCGAGCAGTACTTC. Amino acid sequence: CASSVAQGSEQYF.